A single sample gave rise to the 3 T cell receptor beta chains below, sequenced in a study of tumor and adjacent non-tumor tissue in lung cancer. This sample's RNA came from whole unsorted tissue. TCRbeta libraries were built with three rounds of nested PCR, modified from ARM-PCR. TCRdb used MiXCR to reprocess the multiplex PCR reads, holding one entry per CDR3 protein. Seen here are about 80,000 distinct CDR3 sequences, around two thirds observed once, and the top ten hold roughly 13%. The source material was lung tumor tissue. These receptors came from an older woman with non-small cell lung cancer.

Remarks on this clonotype: The final CDR3 position lacks the conserved phenylalanine or tryptophan, pointing to a likely read error. The CDR3 nucleotides are TGTGCCAGCGGCCCTCGGCGGTTCGGTGAAAAACTGTTTCTT. Protein product: CASGPRRFGEKLFL. This chain links TRBV12-3 or TRBV12-4 with TRBJ1-4; D not certain. CDR3 length: 14 residues. V lost 8 bases to trimming and J lost 7 bases, with 17 bases between them.

To note about this clonotype: An end of the junction differs from the germline gene, which may be a read error. The rearrangement uses TRBV28 and TRBJ1-1; 7 nucleotides line up with TRBD1. CDR1 MDHEN and CDR2 SYDVKM come from the germline V gene. This CDR3 contains 12 residues. The CDR3 sequence: CASIFPRTGAFF. The CDR3 DNA follows: TGTGCCAGCATTTTCCCGCGGACAGGAGCTTTCTTC.

On this clonotype: Since the CDR3 does not end with the conserved phenylalanine or tryptophan, this likely comes from a read error. V is TRBV10-3 and J is TRBJ2-1; D uncertain. The CDR3 consists of 16 residues. The germline V gene has CDR1 ENHRY and CDR2 SYGVKD. The CDR3 DNA follows: TGTGTCATCAGTGGGATCCGGTCTGGCGGATACAATGAGCAGTTCTTA. Encoded protein: CVISGIRSGGYNEQFL.